The 29 T cell receptor beta chains below were found in one sample sequenced in a study of identical twins. From the 5' RACE reads, TCRdb called clonotypes with MiXCR, one entry per CDR3 protein. Of about 550,000 distinct CDR3 sequences in the sample, about a fifth were seen once. This sample also belongs to another study, concerning yellow fever vaccine responses in identical twins.

The specimen sequenced was CD4+ T cells sorted from blood. The receptors derive from a woman under 30 in good health.

This clonotype was detected only a few times. The chain carries TRBV27 and TRBJ2-7; 9 bases are shared with TRBD1. The CDR3 is made up of 15 amino acids. Germline loops: CDR1 MNHEY, CDR2 SMNVEV (reference sequence). Trimming cost V 2 bases and J 3 bases; bases outside gene matches: 5. The CDR3 region has the DNA TGTGCCAGCAGTTTACAGGGGACAGGGAGCTACGAGCAGTACTTC. Its protein product is CASSLQGTGSYEQYF.

The CDR3 DNA is TGCGCCAGCAGCTTCGCGGGGACTAGCGGCACAGATACGCAGTATTTT. Translation gives CASSFAGTSGTDTQYF. The chain couples TRBV5-1 to TRBJ2-3; 10 nucleotides agree with TRBD2. The V gene's germline CDR1 is SGHRS and CDR2 YFSETQ. The junction had 4 bases not matched to a gene; V was cut back by 2 bases and J by 1 base. This CDR3 has 16 residues.

This clonotype was picked up a small number of times. Written as DNA, the CDR3 is TGTGCCAGCAGTTTATCACAGCAGCCCCAGCATTTT. This translates into CASSLSQQPQHF. The chain is built from TRBV28 and TRBJ1-5; D gene ambiguous. V gave up 1 base and J gave up 7 bases, with 5 bases separating them. CDR1 is MDHEN and CDR2 is SYDVKM in the germline V gene. The CDR3 consists of 12 residues.

This clonotype was seen only a few times. The chain couples TRBV28 to TRBJ2-5, with a tentative D call TRBD1 (5 bases). The V end was cut by 5 bases, the J end by 5 bases, with 15 bases between. The germline V gene has CDR1 MDHEN and CDR2 SYDVKM. This CDR3 contains 14 residues. CDR3 bases: TGTGCCAGCAGTATAGGGCCTCAGGGTGAGACCCAGTACTTC. Translating gives CASSIGPQGETQYF.

This chain links TRBV3-1 with TRBJ2-3; 11 nucleotides align to TRBD2. V was pared by 2 bases and J by 2 bases, with 3 bases of the junction left unmatched. The CDR3 runs to 16 residues. Germline-derived CDR1 and CDR2 are LGHDT and YNNKEL (reference sequence). The CDR3 DNA reads as TGTGCCAGCAGCCAAAATAGCGGGGGGGCCACAGATACGCAGTATTTT. It codes for CASSQNSGGATDTQYF.

The table lists this clonotype with a few counts. The rearrangement uses TRBV7-6 and TRBJ1-4, with D perhaps matching TRBD1 (6 bases). Trimming cost V 5 bases and J 8 bases, with 12 bases left between them. Looked up from germline, CDR1 is SGHVS and CDR2 is FNYEAQ. CDR3 length: 13 residues. CDR3: CASSPGGREKLFF. CDR3 DNA: TGTGCCAGCAGCCCTGGGGGGCGGGAAAAACTGTTTTTT.

DNA of the CDR3: TGCAGTGCTAGTAATCTAGCCAAAAACATTCAGTACTTC. Its protein product is CSASNLAKNIQYF. This chain uses TRBV20-1 with TRBJ2-4; D uncertain. The CDR3 is 13 residues long. V shed 3 bases and J shed 0 bases, with 6 bases lying between them. Looked up from germline, CDR1 is DFQATT and CDR2 is SNEGSKA (reference sequence).

This clonotype was detected only a few times. V is TRBV29-1 and J is TRBJ2-1; 9 bases agree with TRBD1. V trimming: 4 bases; J trimming: 6 bases; junction bases outside the gene matches: 4. CDR3 size: 13 residues. Germline CDR1 reads SQVTM; CDR2 reads ANQGSEA. The CDR3 nucleotides read TGCAGCGTTGGGGACAGGGTGACCAATGAGCAGTTCTTC. Its translation is CSVGDRVTNEQFF.

The chain is built from TRBV5-6 and TRBJ2-2; the D is unclear. V was shortened by 1 base and J by 3 bases, with 10 bases between the two germline ends. CDR3 length: 15 residues. Per germline, CDR1 SGHDT and CDR2 YYEEEE. This CDR3 reads CASSLPSSYTGELFF. The CDR3 DNA reads as TGTGCCAGCAGCTTGCCCAGCTCGTACACCGGGGAGCTGTTTTTT.

The chain recombines TRBV12-3 or TRBV12-4 with TRBJ1-2; no reliable D call. This CDR3 is 15 amino acids long. Trimming removed 2 bases from V and 0 bases from J, with 10 bases in between. The chain's CDR3 is CASSLLSGANYGYTF. DNA for the CDR3: TGTGCCAGCAGTTTATTGAGTGGAGCTAACTATGGCTACACCTTC.

This clonotype was found a few times. This chain uses TRBV20-1 with TRBJ1-1; 7 bases are shared with TRBD1. Germline V gene lookup returns CDR1 DFQATT and CDR2 SNEGSKA (reference sequence). V was clipped by 4 bases and J by 4 bases; unmatched bases: 6. The CDR3 is 13 residues long. The CDR3 bases are TGCAGTGCTACCCGAGCAGGGGGCACTGAAGCTTTCTTT. It translates to CSATRAGGTEAFF.

This clonotype was observed a handful of times. CDR3 sequence (DNA): TGCGCCAGCAGCTTGGGACTCCGACAGGAAGAGACCCAGTACTTC. Translated, it gives CASSLGLRQEETQYF. The V gene is TRBV5-1, the J gene TRBJ2-5; TRBD1 might be the D (6 bases). Germline values: CDR1 SGHRS, CDR2 YFSETQ. V gave up 0 bases and J gave up 3 bases, with 12 bases separating them. The CDR3 is 15 residues long.

A few counts support this clonotype. J is TRBJ1-5 and V is TRBV12-3 or TRBV12-4; D perhaps matches TRBD1 (5 bases). The germline V and J ends were trimmed by 4 bases and 2 bases, with 18 bases remaining between them. This CDR3 has 17 amino acids. CDR3 region: CASSSRGIGHGNQPQHF. The CDR3 DNA follows: TGTGCCAGCAGTTCAAGGGGAATTGGGCATGGCAATCAGCCCCAGCATTTT.

This clonotype was found a few times. This sequence joins TRBV7-9 and TRBJ2-1; D gene unclear. Germline loops: CDR1 SEHNR, CDR2 FQNEAQ (reference sequence). The V and J ends lost 3 bases and 6 bases respectively, with 12 bases between them. This CDR3 has 14 amino acids. CDR3 nucleotide sequence: TGTGCCAGCAGCTTTTTGGGTATGGTCAATGAGCAGTTCTTC. This gives the protein CASSFLGMVNEQFF.

This clonotype was observed a few times. This sequence joins TRBV29-1 and TRBJ1-1; D is possibly TRBD1 (5 bases). Trimming pared 7 bases from V and 5 bases from J, leaving 14 bases between. Germline V gene sequence: CDR1 SQVTM, CDR2 ANQGSEA. This CDR3 comprises 12 residues. CDR3 sequence reads: CSAPDGGTEAFF. The DNA for the CDR3 is TGCAGCGCCCCGGACGGGGGAACTGAAGCTTTCTTT.

The V and J genes are TRBV3-1 and TRBJ2-1, with 12 bases identical to TRBD2. The CDR3 is made up of 18 amino acids. V was clipped by 5 bases and J by 0 bases; unmatched bases: 8. Germline V gene lookup returns CDR1 LGHDT and CDR2 YNNKEL (reference sequence). The CDR3 DNA reads TGTGCCAGCAGCGGACTAGCGGGGCCCCAAAGCTCCTACAATGAGCAGTTCTTC. It encodes CASSGLAGPQSSYNEQFF.

The rearrangement joins TRBV3-1 to TRBJ1-2; D ambiguous. V was trimmed by 7 bases and J by 7 bases, leaving 10 bases between them. CDR3 length: 11 residues. The germline gives CDR1 LGHDT, CDR2 YNNKEL (reference sequence). CDR3 loop: CASTRGVGYTF. The CDR3 nucleotides read TGTGCCAGCACCCGCGGGGTTGGCTACACCTTC. Full variable domain (missing parts from reference TRBV3-1 and TRBJ1-2): DTAVSQTPKYLVTQMGNDKSIKCEQNLGHDTMYWYKQDSKKFLKIMFSYNNKELIINETVPNRFSPKSPDKAHLNLHINSLELGDSAVYFCASTRGVGYTFGSGTRLTVV.

The chain employs TRBV7-2 and TRBJ2-1; 7 bases align to TRBD2. Losses at the gene ends were 5 bases for V and 8 bases for J; bases not matched to a gene: 9. Germline CDR1 and CDR2: SGHTA and FQGNSA. The CDR3 runs 14 residues. The CDR3 region is CASSTPGGIHEQFF. CDR3 nucleotides: TGTGCCAGCAGCACGCCGGGAGGCATACATGAGCAGTTCTTC.

The chain carries TRBV2 and TRBJ2-6, with a tentative D call TRBD1 (5 bases). There are 15 residues in the CDR3. Germline V gives CDR1 SNHLY, CDR2 FYNNEI. Trimming took 5 bases from V and 2 from J, leaving 10 bases between them. The CDR3 loop reads CASSRAGTGANVLTF. CDR3 nucleotide sequence: TGTGCCAGCAGTCGAGCAGGGACTGGGGCCAACGTCCTGACTTTC.

At least ten counts were recorded for this clonotype. This chain joins TRBV5-1 and TRBJ2-7, with 9 bases that match TRBD1. With V trimmed by 3 bases and J by 2 bases, 6 bases remained unmatched. The CDR3 totals 15 residues. The germline V gene has CDR1 SGHRS and CDR2 YFSETQ. The CDR3 nucleotides read TGCGCCAGCAGCTCCTTGGACAGGGGCCCCTACGAGCAGTACTTC. Translation: CASSSLDRGPYEQYF.

CDR3 bases: TGTGCCAGCAGTTTGACAGTCGTCCCTGAAGCTTTCTTT. This translates into CASSLTVVPEAFF. The chain joins TRBV28 to TRBJ1-1, with a tentative D call TRBD1 (5 bases). CDR1 is MDHEN and CDR2 is SYDVKM in the germline V gene. The CDR3 loop spans 13 amino acids. V lost 3 bases and J lost 6, with 11 bases in between.

This clonotype appeared a few times. The rearrangement links TRBV7-2 to TRBJ2-2; a weak D match, TRBD2 (5 bases). Germline loops: CDR1 SGHTA, CDR2 FQGNSA. The CDR3 totals 15 residues. V lost 5 bases and J lost 4, with 14 bases in between. In nucleotides, the CDR3 is TGTGCCAGCAGCCCCAGAGCAGGACTCACCGGGGAGCTGTTTTTT. This codes for CASSPRAGLTGELFF.

This chain connects TRBV27 to TRBJ2-1; TRBD2 matches at 7 bases. J was trimmed by 7 bases and V by 0 bases; bases with no gene match: 6. The CDR3 has 15 amino acids. From germline, CDR1 is MNHEY and CDR2 SMNVEV (reference sequence). The CDR3 spells CASSLSSGMRNEQFF. The CDR3 DNA follows: TGTGCCAGCAGTTTATCAAGCGGGATGAGGAATGAGCAGTTCTTC.

The CDR3 DNA reads TGTGCCAGCAGCCAAGATCATCGTCCGTACACCTTC. This gives the protein CASSQDHRPYTF. This chain uses TRBV4-2 with TRBJ1-2; D gene unclear. The CDR3 has 12 amino acids. The V end lost 0 bases, the J end lost 11 bases, and 10 bases lay between the germline ends. Germline V gene sequence: CDR1 LGHNA, CDR2 YNFKEQ.

The chain links TRBV12-3 or TRBV12-4 to TRBJ2-3; 16 bases align to TRBD2. V lost 6 bases to trimming and J lost 3 bases; unmatched junction nucleotides: 15. The CDR3 is made up of 20 amino acids. DNA for the CDR3: TGTGCCAGCAGACCAGGGACTAGCGGGGGGGCCCGGGGTAGTACAGATACGCAGTATTTT. Protein sequence: CASRPGTSGGARGSTDTQYF.

The table lists this clonotype with a few counts. The chain is built from TRBV14 and TRBJ2-5; 9 bases map to TRBD2. V shed 1 base, J shed 0 bases, and the junction held 0 bases outside the gene matches. This CDR3 region has 15 residues. Germline-derived CDR1 and CDR2 are SGHDN and FVKESK. The CDR3 is CASSQGTSDQETQYF. CDR3 in DNA: TGTGCCAGCAGCCAAGGGACTAGCGACCAAGAGACCCAGTACTTC.

The chain is built from TRBV28 and TRBJ1-5; no firm D call. The length of the CDR3 is 11 residues. V shed 4 bases and J shed 10 bases, with 8 bases lying between them. The germline CDR1 and CDR2 sequences are MDHEN and SYDVKM. CDR3 sequence: CASSYLGPQHF. DNA for the CDR3: TGTGCCAGCAGTTACCTAGGTCCCCAGCATTTT.

CDR3 nucleotides: TGTGCCACCAGCAGAGGGAGGGGGCCTTCCTCAGAGACCCAGTACTTC. This encodes CATSRGRGPSSETQYF. The chain recombines TRBV15 with TRBJ2-5, with D possibly TRBD1 on 7 matching bases. Germline-derived CDR1 and CDR2 are LNHNV and YYDKDF (reference sequence). CDR3 length equals 16 residues. The V end lost 1 base, the J end lost 4 bases, and 16 bases lay between the germline ends.

The rearrangement links TRBV6-1 to TRBJ1-1, with D possibly matching TRBD1 (6 bases). CDR3 length equals 15 residues. Trimming cost V 2 bases and J 3 bases, with 13 bases left between them. Germline V gene sequence: CDR1 MNHNS, CDR2 SASEGT. The CDR3: CASSETYRVDTEAFF. The CDR3 DNA reads TGTGCCAGCAGTGAAACATACAGGGTGGACACTGAAGCTTTCTTT.